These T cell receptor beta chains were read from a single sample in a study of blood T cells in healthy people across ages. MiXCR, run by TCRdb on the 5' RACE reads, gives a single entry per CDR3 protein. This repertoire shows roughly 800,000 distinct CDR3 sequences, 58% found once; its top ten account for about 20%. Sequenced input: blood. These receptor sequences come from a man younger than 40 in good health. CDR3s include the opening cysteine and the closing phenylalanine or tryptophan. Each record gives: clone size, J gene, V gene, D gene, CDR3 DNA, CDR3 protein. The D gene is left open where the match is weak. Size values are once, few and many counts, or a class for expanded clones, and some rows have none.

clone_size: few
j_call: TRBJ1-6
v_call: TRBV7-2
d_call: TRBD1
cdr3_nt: TGTGCCAGCAGCTTCGGACAGGCAAATTCACCCCTCCACTTT
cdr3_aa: CASSFGQANSPLHF

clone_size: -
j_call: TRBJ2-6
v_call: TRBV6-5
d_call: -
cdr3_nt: TGTGCCAGCGGGAGGCGCTCTGGGGCCAACGTCCTGACTTTC
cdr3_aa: CASGRRSGANVLTF

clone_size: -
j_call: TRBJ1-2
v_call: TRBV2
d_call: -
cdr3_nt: TGTGCCAGCAGCTACGCAACTCCAGGTGGCTACACCTTC
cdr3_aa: CASSYATPGGYTF

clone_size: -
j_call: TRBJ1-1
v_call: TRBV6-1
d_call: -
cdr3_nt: TGTGCCAGCAGTGAAGCTCGACCCCTTGGGGACACTGAGGCTTTCTTT
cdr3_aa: CASSEARPLGDTEAFF

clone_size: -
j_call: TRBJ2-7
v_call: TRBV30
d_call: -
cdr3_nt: TGTGCCTGTTCCCCGGGCAGGGGCGAGCAGTACTTC
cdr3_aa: CACSPGRGEQYF

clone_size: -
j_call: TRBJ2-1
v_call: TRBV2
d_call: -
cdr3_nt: TGTGCCAGCAAACAACAGGGCAATGAGCAGTTCTTC
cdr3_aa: CASKQQGNEQFF

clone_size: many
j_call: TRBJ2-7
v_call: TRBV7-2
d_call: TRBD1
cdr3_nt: TGTGCCAGCAGCCTCCGGACAGGGGATCGGCACGAGCAGTACTTC
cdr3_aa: CASSLRTGDRHEQYF

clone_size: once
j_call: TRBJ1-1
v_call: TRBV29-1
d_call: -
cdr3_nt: TGCAGCGTAGTTCGGGGAACCACTGAAGCTTTCTTT
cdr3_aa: CSVVRGTTEAFF

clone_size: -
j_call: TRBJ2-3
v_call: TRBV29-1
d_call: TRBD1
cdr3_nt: TGCAGCGTTACGGACAGGGGCACAGATACGCAGTATTTT
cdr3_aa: CSVTDRGTDTQYF

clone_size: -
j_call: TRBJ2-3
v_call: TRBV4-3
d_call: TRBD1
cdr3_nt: TGCGCCAGCAGCCAGACGGGACAGGGGGCTGGAGATACGCAGTATTTT
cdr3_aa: CASSQTGQGAGDTQYF

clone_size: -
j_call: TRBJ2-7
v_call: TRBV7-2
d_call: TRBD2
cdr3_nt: TGTGCCAGCAGCTTCCCCGCAGGGAGGGCCTACGAGCAGTACTTC
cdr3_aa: CASSFPAGRAYEQYF

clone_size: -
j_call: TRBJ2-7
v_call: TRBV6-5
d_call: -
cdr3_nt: TGTGCCAGCAGTTACCAGGGAATCTCCTACGAGCAGTACTTC
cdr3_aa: CASSYQGISYEQYF

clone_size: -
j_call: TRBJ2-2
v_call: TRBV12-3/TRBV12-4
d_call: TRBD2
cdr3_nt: TGTGCCAGCAGTTGGACTAGCGGGGGGACCTCGAACACCGGGGAGCTGTTTTTT
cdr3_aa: CASSWTSGGTSNTGELFF

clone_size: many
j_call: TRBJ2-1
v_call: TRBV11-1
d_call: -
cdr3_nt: TGTGCCAGCAGCTTAGCGACGTACAATGAGCAGTTCTTC
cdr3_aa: CASSLATYNEQFF

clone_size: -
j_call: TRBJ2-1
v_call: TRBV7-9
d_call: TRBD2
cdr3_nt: TGTGCCAGCAGCGACACTAGCGGGAGTCCGGGCAATGAGCAGTTCTTC
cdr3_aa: CASSDTSGSPGNEQFF

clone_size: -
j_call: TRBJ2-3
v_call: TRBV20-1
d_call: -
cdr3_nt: TGCAGTGCTAGAGCTTGGGGCAGGTCAGATTCACAGGATACGCAGTATTTT
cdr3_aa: CSARAWGRSDSQDTQYF

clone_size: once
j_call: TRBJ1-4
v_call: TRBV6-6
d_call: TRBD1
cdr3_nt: TGTGCCAGCAGTGACCTGGGACAGGGGGTAGGTGAAAAACTGTTTTTT
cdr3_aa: CASSDLGQGVGEKLFF

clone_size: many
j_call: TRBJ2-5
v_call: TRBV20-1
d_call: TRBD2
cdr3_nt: TGCAGTGCTAGTTCTCGACTAGCGAGCCAAGAGACCCAGTACTTC
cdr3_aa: CSASSRLASQETQYF

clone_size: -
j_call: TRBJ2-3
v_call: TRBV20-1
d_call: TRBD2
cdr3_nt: TGCCGTGCTAGACCCGGACTAGCCCCAGATACGCAGTATTTT
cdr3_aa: CRARPGLAPDTQYF

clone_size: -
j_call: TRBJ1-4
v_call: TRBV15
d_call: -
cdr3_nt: TGTGCCACCAGCAGAGTTCCGAGACAGCATAATGAAAAACTGTTTTTT
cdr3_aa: CATSRVPRQHNEKLFF

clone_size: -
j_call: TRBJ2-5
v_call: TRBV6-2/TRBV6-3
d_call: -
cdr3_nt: TGTGCCAGCAGTGCCTGGGCGTCGGTGGAGACCCAGTACTTC
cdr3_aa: CASSAWASVETQYF

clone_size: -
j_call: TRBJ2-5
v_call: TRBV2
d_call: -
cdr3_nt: TGTGCCAGCAGTGAGCTCGGGGAGGAGACCCAGTACTTC
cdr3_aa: CASSELGEETQYF

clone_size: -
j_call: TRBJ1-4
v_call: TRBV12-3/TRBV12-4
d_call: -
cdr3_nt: TGTGCCAGCAGTCCAGCATTGGGGGCAGGTAGTGAAAAACTGTTTTTT
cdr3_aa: CASSPALGAGSEKLFF

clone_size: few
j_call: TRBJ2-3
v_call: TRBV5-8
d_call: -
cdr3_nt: TGTGCCAGCAGCTTGCTTTTCACAGATACGCAGTATTTT
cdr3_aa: CASSLLFTDTQYF

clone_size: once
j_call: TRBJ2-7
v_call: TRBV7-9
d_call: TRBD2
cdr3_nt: TGTGCCAGCAGCGATCTAGCGGGGGGGGCCCTAGGGACCGAGCAGTACTTC
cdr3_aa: CASSDLAGGALGTEQYF

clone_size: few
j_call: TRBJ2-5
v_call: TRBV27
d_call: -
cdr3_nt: TGTGCCAGCAGTTTATCAAGACGGCACCAGGGGACCCAGTACTTC
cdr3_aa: CASSLSRRHQGTQYF

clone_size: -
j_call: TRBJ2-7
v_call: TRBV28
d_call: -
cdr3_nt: TGTGCCAGCAGTCATTTCGGGGTCCTATCTAGGTCATACGAGCAGTACTTC
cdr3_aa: CASSHFGVLSRSYEQYF

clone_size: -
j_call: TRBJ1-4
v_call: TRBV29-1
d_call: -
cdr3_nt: TGCAGCGTTGAAGTCAACTCCGGACGGAATGAAAAACTGTTTTTT
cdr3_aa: CSVEVNSGRNEKLFF